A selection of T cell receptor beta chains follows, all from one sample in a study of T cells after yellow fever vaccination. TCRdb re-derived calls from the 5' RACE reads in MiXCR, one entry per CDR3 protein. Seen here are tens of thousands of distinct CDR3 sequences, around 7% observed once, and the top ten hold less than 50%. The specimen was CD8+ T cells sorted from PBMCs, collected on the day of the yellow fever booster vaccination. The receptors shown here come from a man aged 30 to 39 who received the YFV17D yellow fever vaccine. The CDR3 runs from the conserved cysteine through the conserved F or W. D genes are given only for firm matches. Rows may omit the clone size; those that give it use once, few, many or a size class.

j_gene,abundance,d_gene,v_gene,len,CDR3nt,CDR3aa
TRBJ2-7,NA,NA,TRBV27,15,TGTGCCAGCAGTTTTGAGGTATCCCCTTCCTACGAGCAGTACTTC,CASSFEVSPSYEQYF
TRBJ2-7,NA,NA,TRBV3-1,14,TGTGCCAGCAGCCAAGGCCAGGGGACGTACGAGCAGTACTTC,CASSQGQGTYEQYF
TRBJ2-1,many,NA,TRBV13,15,TGTGCCAGCAATGCCCGGGACACCGGCCTCAATGAGCAGTTCTTC,CASNARDTGLNEQFF
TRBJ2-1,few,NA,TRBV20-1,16,TGCAGTGCTAGAGATACGGAACGGGAGAGGTACAATGAGCAGTTCTTC,CSARDTERERYNEQFF
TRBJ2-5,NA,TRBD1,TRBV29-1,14,TGCAGCGTTGAAGATCTGGGACAGGCGGAGACCCAGTACTTC,CSVEDLGQAETQYF
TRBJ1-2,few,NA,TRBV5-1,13,TGCGCCAGCAGCTTGGCTCAGTTCTATGGCTACACCTTC,CASSLAQFYGYTF
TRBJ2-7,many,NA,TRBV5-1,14,TGCGCCAGCAGATCGGGGGACAGCTCCTACGAGCAGTACTTC,CASRSGDSSYEQYF
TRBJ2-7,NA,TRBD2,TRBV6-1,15,TGTGCCAGCCTAACTCCGGAGGGAGGGACCTACGCGCAGTACTTC,CASLTPEGGTYAQYF
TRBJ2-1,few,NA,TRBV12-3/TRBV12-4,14,TGTGCCAGCAGTTTAGCAGGGAATCGAAATGAGCAGTTCTTC,CASSLAGNRNEQFF
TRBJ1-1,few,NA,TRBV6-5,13,TGTGCCAGCAGTTATATAGGGGACACTGAAGCTTTCTTT,CASSYIGDTEAFF
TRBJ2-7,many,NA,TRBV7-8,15,TGTGCCAGCAGCTCCTCGGATCGGAGTCCCTACGAGCAGTACTTC,CASSSSDRSPYEQYF
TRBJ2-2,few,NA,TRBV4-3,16,TGCGCCAGCAGCCAAGCTCTGGGGGCCTCCCTTGCGGAGCTGTTTTTT,CASSQALGASLAELFF
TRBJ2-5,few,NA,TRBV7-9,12,TGTGCCGCCGACGGGGAAGAGGAGACCCAGTACTTC,CAADGEEETQYF
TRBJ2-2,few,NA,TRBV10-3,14,TGTGCCATTTCCGGACTGGAGAACACCGGGGAGCTGTTTTTT,CAISGLENTGELFF
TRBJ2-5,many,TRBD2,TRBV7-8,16,TGTGCCAGCAGCCTAAGACTAGCGGAGCTTGAGGAGACCCAGTACTTC,CASSLRLAELEETQYF
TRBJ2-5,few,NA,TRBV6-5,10,TGTGCCAGCGGGCAAGAGACCCAGTACTTC,CASGQETQYF
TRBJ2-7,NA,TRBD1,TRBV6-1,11,TGTGCCAGCCGGACAGGACCAGGGCAGTACTTC,CASRTGPGQYF
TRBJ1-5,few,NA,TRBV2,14,TGTGCCAGCAGTGAAAGAGGGGCAAGGCAGCCCCAGCATTTT,CASSERGARQPQHF
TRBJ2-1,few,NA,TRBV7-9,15,TGTGCCAGCAGCAACCGGGACAACTCCTACAATGAGCAGTTCTTC,CASSNRDNSYNEQFF
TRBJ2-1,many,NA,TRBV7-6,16,TGTGCCAGCAGCGGCCGCCTAACGGGAAATTACAATGAGCAGTTCTTC,CASSGRLTGNYNEQFF
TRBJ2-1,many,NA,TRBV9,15,TGTGCCAGCAGCGTTGAAAGTACCCCCACAAATGAGCAGTTCTTC,CASSVESTPTNEQFF
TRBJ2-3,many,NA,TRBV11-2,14,TGTGCCAGCAGCTTAGCCCCCAGAGACTTCGCGCAGTATTTT,CASSLAPRDFAQYF
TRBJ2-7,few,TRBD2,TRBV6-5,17,TGTGCCAGCAGTTACTCGACGGGCGGGAGGAGCTCCTACGAGCAGTACTTC,CASSYSTGGRSSYEQYF
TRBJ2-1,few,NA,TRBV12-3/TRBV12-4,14,TGTGCCAGCAGTTATACCATGGGGGGCAATGAGCAGTTCTTC,CASSYTMGGNEQFF
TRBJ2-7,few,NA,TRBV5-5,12,TGTGCCAGCAGCCCGCGGCGCGACGAGCAGTACTTC,CASSPRRDEQYF
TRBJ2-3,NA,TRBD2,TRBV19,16,TGTGCCAGTAGACCGGGACTAGCGGGAGAGATAGATACGCAGTATTTT,CASRPGLAGEIDTQYF
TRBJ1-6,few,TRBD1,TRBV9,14,TGTGCCAGCAGCGAGGGACAGCATGATTCACCCCTCCACTTT,CASSEGQHDSPLHF
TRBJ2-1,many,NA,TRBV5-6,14,TGTGCCAGCAGCTTGTTTTTAGGGAATCCTGAGCAGTTCTTC,CASSLFLGNPEQFF
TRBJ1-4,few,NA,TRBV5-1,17,TGCGCCAGCAGCTTGTATCCGGACGGAGGCATAGATGAAAAACTGTTTTTT,CASSLYPDGGIDEKLFF
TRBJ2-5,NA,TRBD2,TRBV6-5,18,TGTGCCAGCAGTTACGGACTAGCGGGAGGGCTGGCACAAGAGACCCAGTACTTC,CASSYGLAGGLAQETQYF
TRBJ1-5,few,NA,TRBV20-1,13,TGCAGTGTATTGGCAGAGAGCAATCAGCCCCAGCATTTT,CSVLAESNQPQHF
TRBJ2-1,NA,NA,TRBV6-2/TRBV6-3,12,TGTGCCAGCAGTTACGGGGTAAATGAGCAGTTCTTC,CASSYGVNEQFF
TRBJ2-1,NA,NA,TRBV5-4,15,TGTGCCAGCAGCCCCGACTGGGGGGCCTACAATGAGCAGTTCTTC,CASSPDWGAYNEQFF
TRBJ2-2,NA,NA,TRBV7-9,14,TGTGCCAGCAGGGGGGGAGCGGTTACCGGGGAGCTGTTTTTT,CASRGGAVTGELFF
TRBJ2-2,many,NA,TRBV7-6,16,TGTGCCAGCAGCTTATCTCCAGCCTCGAACACCGGGGAGCTGTTTTTT,CASSLSPASNTGELFF
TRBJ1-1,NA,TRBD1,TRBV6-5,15,TGTGCCAGCAGTTATGTGACAGGGGTTTTCACTGAAGCTTTCTTT,CASSYVTGVFTEAFF
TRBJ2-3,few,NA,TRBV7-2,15,TGTGCCAGCAGCCGCCGGGACGGTGGGGCAGATACGCAGTATTTT,CASSRRDGGADTQYF
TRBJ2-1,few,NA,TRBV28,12,TGTGCCAGCAGCTCGGACTTGAATGAGCAGTTCTTC,CASSSDLNEQFF
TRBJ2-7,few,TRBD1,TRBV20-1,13,TGCAGTGCTAGAGGTGGGACAGGAGGCGAGCAGTACTTC,CSARGGTGGEQYF
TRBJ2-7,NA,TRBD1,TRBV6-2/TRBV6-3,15,TGTGCCAGCAGTTACTGGACAGGGTTATCGTCCGAGCAGTACTTC,CASSYWTGLSSEQYF
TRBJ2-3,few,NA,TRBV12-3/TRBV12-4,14,TGTGCCAGCAGTCCCGCCCCAGGATCAGATACGCAGTATTTT,CASSPAPGSDTQYF
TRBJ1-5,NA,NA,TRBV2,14,TGTGCCAGCAGTGATGGGCAGGGCCCCCAGCCCCAGCATTTT,CASSDGQGPQPQHF